One T cell receptor (beta chain) is described in this entry. Its antigen is undetermined. This record belongs to a study of cytomegalovirus exposure and HLA in healthy donors. The study, taken as a whole, reports: TCR beta sequences reportedly predicted the HLA-A and HLA-B alleles of most subjects accurately. In a later analysis, TCR beta V- and J-gene trimming showed a link to a missense DCLRE1C variant.

This CDR3 has 14 amino acids. Germline V gene lookup returns CDR1 SGDLS and CDR2 YYNGEE. Deletions cut 4 bases from V and 2 bases from J, with 11 bases between. PCR involved 60 Vbeta and 13 Jbeta primers. The data were produced by immunoSEQ multiplex PCR, yet TCRdb's version contains in-frame clones alone and is incomplete. This sample has 95,000 to 150,000 clones, with 65% to 80% found just once. This TCR came from a human donor in good health. This chain connects TRBV9 to TRBJ2-3, with D possibly being TRBD1 (6 bases). Sequencing input: PBMCs. Written as DNA, the CDR3 is TGTGCCAGCAGCATCAGGACAGCCACAGATACGCAGTATTTT. Protein sequence: CASSIRTATDTQYF.